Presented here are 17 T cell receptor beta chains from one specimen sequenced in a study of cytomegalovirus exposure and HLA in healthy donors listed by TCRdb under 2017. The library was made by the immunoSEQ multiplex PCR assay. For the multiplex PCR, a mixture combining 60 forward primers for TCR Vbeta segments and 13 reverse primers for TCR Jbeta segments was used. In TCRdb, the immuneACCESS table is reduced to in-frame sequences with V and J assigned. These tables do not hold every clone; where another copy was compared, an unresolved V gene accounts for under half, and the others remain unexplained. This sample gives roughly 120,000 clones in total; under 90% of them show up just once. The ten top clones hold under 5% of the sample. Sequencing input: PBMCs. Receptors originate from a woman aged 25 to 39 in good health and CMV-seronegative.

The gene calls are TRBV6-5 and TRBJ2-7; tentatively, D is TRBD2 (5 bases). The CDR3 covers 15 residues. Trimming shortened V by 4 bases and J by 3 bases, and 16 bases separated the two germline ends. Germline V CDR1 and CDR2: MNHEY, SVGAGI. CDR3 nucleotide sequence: TGTGCCAGCAGTTCCCCCGGAAACGGGGTCTACGAGCAGTACTTC. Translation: CASSSPGNGVYEQYF.

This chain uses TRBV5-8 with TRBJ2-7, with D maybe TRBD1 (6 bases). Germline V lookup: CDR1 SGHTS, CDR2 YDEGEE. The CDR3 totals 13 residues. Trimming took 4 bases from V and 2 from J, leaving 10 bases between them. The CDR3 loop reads CASSRTETYEQYF. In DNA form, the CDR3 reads TGTGCCAGCAGCAGGACAGAAACCTACGAGCAGTACTTC.

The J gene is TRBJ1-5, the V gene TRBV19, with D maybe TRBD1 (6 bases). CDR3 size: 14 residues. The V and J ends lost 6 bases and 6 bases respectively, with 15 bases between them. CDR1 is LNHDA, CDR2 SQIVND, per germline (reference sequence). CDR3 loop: CASSPRQGRQPQHF. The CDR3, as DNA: TGTGCCAGTAGCCCTAGGCAGGGGCGTCAGCCCCAGCATTTT.

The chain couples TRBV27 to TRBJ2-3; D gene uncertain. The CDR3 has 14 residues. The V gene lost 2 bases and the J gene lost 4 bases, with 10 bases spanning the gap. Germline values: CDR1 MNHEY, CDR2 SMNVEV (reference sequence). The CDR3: CASSLTSSADTQYF. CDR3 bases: TGTGCCAGCAGTTTAACCTCGAGCGCAGATACGCAGTATTTT.

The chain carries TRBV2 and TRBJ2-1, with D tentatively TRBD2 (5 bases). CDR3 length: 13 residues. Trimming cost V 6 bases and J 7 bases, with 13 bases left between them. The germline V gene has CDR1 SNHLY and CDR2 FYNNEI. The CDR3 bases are TGTGCCAGCAGGACAAAGACGGGAAATGAGCAGTTCTTC. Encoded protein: CASRTKTGNEQFF.

The CDR3 protein is CASSLVPYTGELFF. In DNA form, the CDR3 reads TGCGCCAGCAGCCTAGTACCTTACACCGGGGAGCTGTTTTTT. The V call is TRBV4-1, the J call TRBJ2-2; D gene unclear. The CDR3 runs 14 residues. The ends were cut back, 4 bases at V and 3 bases at J, with 9 bases in the middle. The germline V gene has CDR1 MGHRA and CDR2 YSYEKL.

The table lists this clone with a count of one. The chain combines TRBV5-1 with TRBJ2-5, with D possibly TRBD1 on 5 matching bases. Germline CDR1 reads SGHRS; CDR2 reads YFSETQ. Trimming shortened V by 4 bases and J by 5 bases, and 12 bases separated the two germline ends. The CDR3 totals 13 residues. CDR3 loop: CASSPDIYETQYF. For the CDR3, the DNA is TGCGCCAGCAGCCCGGACATTTATGAGACCCAGTACTTC.

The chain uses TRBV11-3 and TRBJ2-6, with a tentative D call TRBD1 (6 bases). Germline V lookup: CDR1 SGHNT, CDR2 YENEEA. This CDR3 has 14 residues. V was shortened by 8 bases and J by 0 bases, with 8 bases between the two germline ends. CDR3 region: CASGQSSGANVLTF. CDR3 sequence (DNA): TGTGCCAGCGGACAGTCCTCTGGGGCCAACGTCCTGACTTTC.

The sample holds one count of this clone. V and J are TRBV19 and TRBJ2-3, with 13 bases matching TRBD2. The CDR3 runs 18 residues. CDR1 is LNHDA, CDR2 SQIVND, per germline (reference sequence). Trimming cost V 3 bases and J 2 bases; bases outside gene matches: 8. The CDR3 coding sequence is TGTGCCAGTAGTATGCCCCGACTAGCGGGAGGCTCCACAGATACGCAGTATTTT. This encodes CASSMPRLAGGSTDTQYF.

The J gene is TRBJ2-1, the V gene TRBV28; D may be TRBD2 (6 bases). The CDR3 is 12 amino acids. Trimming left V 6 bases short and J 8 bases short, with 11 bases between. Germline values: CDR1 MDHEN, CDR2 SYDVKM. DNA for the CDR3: TGTGCCAGCAGAACTAGCCCCCATGAGCAGTTCTTC. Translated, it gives CASRTSPHEQFF. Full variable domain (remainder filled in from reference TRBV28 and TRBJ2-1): DVKVTQSSRYLVKRTGEKVFLECVQDMDHENMFWYRQDPGLGLRLIYFSYDVKMKEKGDIPEGYSVSREKKERFSLILESASTNQTSMYLCASRTSPHEQFFGPGTRLTVL.

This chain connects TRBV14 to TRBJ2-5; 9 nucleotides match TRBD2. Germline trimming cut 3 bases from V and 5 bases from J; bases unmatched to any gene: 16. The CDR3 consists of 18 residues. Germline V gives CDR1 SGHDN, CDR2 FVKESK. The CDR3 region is CASSHGLAGDGAVETQYF. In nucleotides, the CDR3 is TGTGCCAGCAGCCACGGTTTAGCGGGAGACGGTGCGGTGGAGACCCAGTACTTC.

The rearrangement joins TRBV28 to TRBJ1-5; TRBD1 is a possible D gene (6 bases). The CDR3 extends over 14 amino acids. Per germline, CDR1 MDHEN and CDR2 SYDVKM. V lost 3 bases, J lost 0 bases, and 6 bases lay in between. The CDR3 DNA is TGTGCCAGCAGTTTGGACAGTAGCAATCAGCCCCAGCATTTT. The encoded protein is CASSLDSSNQPQHF.

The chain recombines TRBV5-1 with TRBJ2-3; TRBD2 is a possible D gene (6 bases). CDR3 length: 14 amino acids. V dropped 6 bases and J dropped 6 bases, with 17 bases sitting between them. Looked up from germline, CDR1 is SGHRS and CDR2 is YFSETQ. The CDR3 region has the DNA TGCGCCAGCACCCCGAGGAGGGTGGGGGATACGCAGTATTTT. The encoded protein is CASTPRRVGDTQYF.

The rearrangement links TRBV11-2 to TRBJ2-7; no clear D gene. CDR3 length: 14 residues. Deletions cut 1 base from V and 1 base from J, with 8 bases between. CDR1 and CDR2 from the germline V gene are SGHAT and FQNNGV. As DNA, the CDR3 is TGTGCCAGCAGCTTAGGGTCCGGGTCCTACGAGCAGTACTTC. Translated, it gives CASSLGSGSYEQYF.

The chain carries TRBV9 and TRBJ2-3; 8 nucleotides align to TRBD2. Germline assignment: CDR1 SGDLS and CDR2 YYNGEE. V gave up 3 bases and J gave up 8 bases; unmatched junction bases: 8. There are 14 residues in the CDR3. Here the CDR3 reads CASSGGTSKGTQYF. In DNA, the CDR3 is TGTGCCAGCAGCGGAGGGACTAGTAAAGGTACGCAGTATTTT.

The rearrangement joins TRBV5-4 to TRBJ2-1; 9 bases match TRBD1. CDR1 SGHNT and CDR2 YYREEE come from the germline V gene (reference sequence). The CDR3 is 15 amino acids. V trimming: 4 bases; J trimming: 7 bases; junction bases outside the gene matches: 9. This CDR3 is CASSPRTGDGNEQFF. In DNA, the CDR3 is TGTGCCAGCAGCCCCAGGACAGGGGACGGAAATGAGCAGTTCTTC.

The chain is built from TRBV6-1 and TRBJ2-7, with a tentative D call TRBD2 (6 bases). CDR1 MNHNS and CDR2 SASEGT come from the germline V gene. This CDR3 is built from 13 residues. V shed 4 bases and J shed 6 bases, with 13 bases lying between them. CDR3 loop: CASSGRGYGEQYF. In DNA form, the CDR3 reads TGTGCCAGCAGTGGCCGGGGGTATGGCGAGCAGTACTTC.